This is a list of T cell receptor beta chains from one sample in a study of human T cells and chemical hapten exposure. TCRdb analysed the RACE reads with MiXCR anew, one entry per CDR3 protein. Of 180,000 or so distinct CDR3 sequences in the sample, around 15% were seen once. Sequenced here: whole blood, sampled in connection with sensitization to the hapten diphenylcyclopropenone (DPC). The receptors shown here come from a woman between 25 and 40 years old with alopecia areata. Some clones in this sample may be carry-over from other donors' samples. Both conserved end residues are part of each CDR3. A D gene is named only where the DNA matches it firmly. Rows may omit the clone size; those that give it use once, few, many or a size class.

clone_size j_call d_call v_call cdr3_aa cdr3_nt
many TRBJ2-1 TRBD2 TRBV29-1 CSANTGTSTNEQFF TGCAGCGCCAATACCGGGACTAGCACGAATGAGCAGTTCTTC
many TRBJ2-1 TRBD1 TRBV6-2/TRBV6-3 CASSTGQGYNEQFF TGTGCCAGCAGTACGGGACAGGGATACAATGAGCAGTTCTTC
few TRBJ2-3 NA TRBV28 CATEGSSTDTQYF TGTGCCACCGAAGGTTCAAGCACAGATACGCAGTATTTT
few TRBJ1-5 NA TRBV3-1 CASGYSNQPQHF TGTGCCAGCGGATATAGCAATCAGCCCCAGCATTTT
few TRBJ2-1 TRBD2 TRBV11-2 CASSLDAGAGASYNEQFF TGTGCCAGCAGCTTAGATGCAGGAGCGGGAGCATCCTACAATGAGCAGTTCTTC
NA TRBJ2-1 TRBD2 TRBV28 CASSLSAGGSNEQFF TGTGCCAGCAGTTTGTCAGCGGGGGGCTCCAATGAGCAGTTCTTC
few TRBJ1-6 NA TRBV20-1 CSARTGHYNSPLHF TGCAGTGCTCGTACAGGGCACTATAATTCACCCCTCCACTTT
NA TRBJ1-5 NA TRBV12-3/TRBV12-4 CASTSIGGRADQPQHF TGTGCCAGCACCTCAATTGGGGGGCGCGCAGATCAGCCCCAGCATTTT
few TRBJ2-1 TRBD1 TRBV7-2 CASSKETGGFYNEQFF TGTGCCAGCAGCAAAGAGACAGGGGGTTTCTACAATGAGCAGTTCTTC
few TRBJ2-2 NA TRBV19 CATQGGYVTGELFF TGTGCCACCCAGGGAGGCTATGTCACCGGGGAGCTGTTTTTT
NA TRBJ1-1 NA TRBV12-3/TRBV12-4 CASSLGASF TGTGCCAGCAGTTTAGGGGCCTCCTTT
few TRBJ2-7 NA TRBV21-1 CASSKGGMVAGKYEQYF TGTGCCAGCAGCAAAGGGGGAATGGTAGCGGGGAAATACGAGCAGTACTTC
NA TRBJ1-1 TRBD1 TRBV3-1 CASSHGQGGTEAFF TGTGCCAGCAGCCACGGACAGGGAGGGACTGAAGCTTTCTTT
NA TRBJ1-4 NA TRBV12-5 CASGTGDINEKLFF TGTGCTAGTGGTACCGGGGACATAAATGAAAAACTGTTTTTT
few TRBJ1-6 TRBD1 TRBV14 CASSYYGQGSASPLHF TGTGCCAGCAGCTACTACGGACAGGGGTCGGCTTCACCCCTCCACTTT
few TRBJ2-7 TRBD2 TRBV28 CASTPAASGGFVEQYF TGTGCCAGCACCCCCGCGGCTAGCGGGGGATTCGTCGAGCAGTACTTC
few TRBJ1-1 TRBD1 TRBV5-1 CASSVRDRNTEAFF TGCGCCAGCAGCGTACGGGACAGGAACACTGAAGCTTTCTTT
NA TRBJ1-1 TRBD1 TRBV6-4 CASSDSDRGSAAAFF TGTGCCAGCAGTGATTCCGACAGGGGTTCGGCGGCAGCTTTCTTT
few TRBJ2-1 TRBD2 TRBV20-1 CSARGTSASTYNEQFF TGCAGTGCTAGGGGGACTAGCGCATCGACCTACAATGAGCAGTTCTTC
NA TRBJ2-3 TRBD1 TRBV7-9 CASSDGQGEFDTQYF TGTGCCAGCAGCGACGGACAGGGAGAGTTTGATACGCAGTATTTT
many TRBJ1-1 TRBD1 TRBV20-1 CSAETGSDTEAFF TGCAGTGCTGAGACAGGGTCCGACACTGAAGCTTTCTTT
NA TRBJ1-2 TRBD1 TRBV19 CASSPQGGAGYGYTF TGTGCCAGTAGTCCACAGGGGGGCGCCGGCTATGGCTACACCTTC
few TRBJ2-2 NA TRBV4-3 CASSQKPADTGELFF TGCGCCAGCAGCCAAAAGCCGGCGGACACCGGGGAGCTGTTTTTT
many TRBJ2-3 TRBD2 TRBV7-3 CASSLRLAGMDTQYF TGTGCCAGCAGCTTACGGCTAGCGGGAATGGATACGCAGTATTTT
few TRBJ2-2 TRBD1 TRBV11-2 CASSLAPGGVTGELFF TGTGCCAGCAGCTTAGCCCCAGGGGGCGTAACCGGGGAGCTGTTTTTT
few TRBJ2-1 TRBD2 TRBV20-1 CSASLGLAGAVKEQFF TGCAGTGCTAGCCTAGGACTAGCGGGGGCAGTGAAAGAGCAGTTCTTC
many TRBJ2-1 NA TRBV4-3 CASSQDRLGGEQFF TGCGCCAGCAGCCAAGACAGGCTTGGAGGCGAGCAGTTCTTC
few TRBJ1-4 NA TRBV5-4 CASSSPGQGKLFF TGTGCCAGCAGCTCCCCGGGACAAGGAAAACTGTTTTTT
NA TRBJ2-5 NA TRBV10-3 CATTTGGRSKETQYF TGTGCCACTACCACTGGCGGGCGCAGTAAAGAGACCCAGTACTTC
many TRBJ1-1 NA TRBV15 CATSSRGVRAGEAFF TGTGCCACCAGCTCCAGAGGGGTTAGGGCAGGCGAAGCTTTCTTT
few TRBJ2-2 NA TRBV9 CASSVGNTGELFF TGTGCCAGCAGCGTTGGGAACACCGGGGAGCTGTTTTTT
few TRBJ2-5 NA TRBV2 CASSEALGTGETQYF TGTGCCAGCAGTGAAGCGCTGGGGACGGGGGAGACCCAGTACTTC
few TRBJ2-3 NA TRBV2 CASSQRPPDTQYF TGTGCCAGCAGTCAGCGACCCCCAGATACGCAGTATTTT
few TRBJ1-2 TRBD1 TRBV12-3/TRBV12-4 CASSLGQGFGYTF TGTGCCAGCAGTCTGGGACAGGGCTTTGGCTACACCTTC
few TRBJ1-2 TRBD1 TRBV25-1 CASSEPGDRGLSGYTF TGTGCCAGCAGTGAGCCGGGGGACAGGGGGCTAAGTGGCTACACCTTC
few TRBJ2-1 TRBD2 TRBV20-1 CSGTLAGGHNEQFF TGCAGTGGCACGCTAGCGGGAGGGCATAATGAGCAGTTCTTC